Listed below are T cell receptor beta chains from one sample, sequenced in a study of vaccination effects on CD4 cells after COVID-19. Sequencing used immunoSEQ multiplex PCR; TCRdb keeps in-frame clones, though not all of them. This sample has around 15,000 clones, with over 65% found just once. Antigen specificity for these receptors is unknown. The specimen comprised CD4+ T cells from PBMCs cultured with SARS-CoV-2 spike peptides, sampled after COVID-19 vaccination. These receptors originate from a human donor who had a prior SARS-CoV-2 infection. The CDR3 runs from the conserved cysteine through the conserved F or W. D genes are given only for firm matches. Size tells how often a clone was seen (once, few, many) or the class of an expanded clone, and some rows leave it out.

>15|few|TRBD2|TRBV30|TRBJ2-7
CAWSFGLAFTYEQYF
TGTGCCTGGAGTTTCGGACTAGCGTTTACCTACGAGCAGTACTTC
>14|.|.|TRBV23-1|TRBJ1-5
CASSGPPAGQPQHF
TGCGCCAGCAGCGGCCCCCCCGCGGGTCAGCCCCAGCATTTT
>16|.|TRBD2|TRBV7-6|TRBJ2-1
CASSAARGGVNNEQFF
TGTGCCAGCAGCGCCGCCCGGGGGGGAGTTAATAATGAGCAGTTCTTC
>14|.|.|TRBV11-2|TRBJ2-1
CASSLPWAVNEQFF
TGTGCCAGCAGCTTACCCTGGGCCGTCAATGAGCAGTTCTTC
>14|.|.|TRBV2|TRBJ1-2
CASRMGPASYGYTF
TGTGCCAGCAGGATGGGACCCGCATCCTATGGCTACACCTTC
>15|.|TRBD1|TRBV6-5|TRBJ2-5
CASSYLGGQGRTQYF
TGTGCCAGCAGTTACCTGGGGGGACAGGGTCGGACCCAGTACTTC
>12|once|.|TRBV7-3|TRBJ2-7
CASSSPHIGQYF
TGTGCCAGCAGCTCGCCGCACATCGGCCAGTACTTC
>14|.|.|TRBV5-1|TRBJ1-2
CASSLFGDDRGYTF
TGCGCCAGCAGCTTGTTTGGGGATGACAGGGGCTACACCTTC
>16|once|TRBD2|TRBV7-8|TRBJ2-2
CASSSKRGVPAGELFF
TGTGCCAGCAGCAGTAAGCGGGGGGTCCCGGCCGGGGAGCTGTTTTTT
>12|.|.|TRBV3-1/TRBV3-2|TRBJ2-5
CASSQRGETQYF
TGTGCCAGCAGCCAACGAGGAGAGACCCAGTACTTC
>15|few|TRBD1|TRBV6-6|TRBJ1-1
CASSNHRGVNTEAFF
TGTGCCAGCAGTAACCACAGGGGGGTGAACACTGAAGCTTTCTTT
>14|.|.|TRBV28|TRBJ2-3
CASSGSASTDTQYF
TGTGCCAGCAGTGGTAGCGCGAGCACAGATACGCAGTATTTT
>15|.|.|TRBV5-1|TRBJ1-2
CASSSGTWRHYGYTF
TGCGCCAGCAGCTCAGGGACATGGAGGCACTATGGCTACACCTTC
>14|few|.|TRBV18|TRBJ2-7
CASSPAREPFEQYF
TGTGCCAGCTCACCAGCCAGGGAGCCCTTCGAGCAGTACTTC
>14|few|TRBD2|TRBV3-1/TRBV3-2|TRBJ2-5
CASSQDTTSWTQYF
TGTGCCAGCAGCCAAGACACGACTAGCTGGACCCAGTACTTC
>16|once|TRBD2|TRBV18|TRBJ2-1
CASSGPSGRRYNEQFF
TGTGCCAGCTCAGGCCCTAGCGGGAGGCGGTACAATGAGCAGTTCTTC
>16|.|.|TRBV7-2|TRBJ2-2
CASSLWASQNTGELFF
TGTGCCAGCAGCTTATGGGCCAGTCAAAACACCGGGGAGCTGTTTTTT
>14|.|TRBD1|TRBV2|TRBJ1-6
CASRWNRGESPLHF
TGTGCCAGCAGGTGGAACAGGGGTGAATCACCCCTCCACTTT
>13|.|TRBD1|TRBV6-2/TRBV6-3|TRBJ2-7
CASSRQGFHEQYF
TGTGCCAGCAGTCGACAGGGGTTCCACGAGCAGTACTTC
>19|.|TRBD1|TRBV18|TRBJ1-5
CASSPPINEGGVEGQPQHF
TGTGCCAGCTCACCACCGATTAACGAAGGGGGCGTAGAAGGTCAGCCCCAGCATTTT
>15|.|TRBD1|TRBV7-2|TRBJ1-2
CASSLTGTGEIGYTF
TGTGCCAGCAGCTTAACAGGGACAGGAGAGATTGGCTACACCTTC
>15|.|.|TRBV10-3|TRBJ2-3
CAISEDGSYTDTQYF
TGTGCCATCAGTGAGGACGGTTCCTACACAGATACGCAGTATTTT
>15|.|.|TRBV4-2|TRBJ2-1
CASSQEPTQYNEQFF
TGTGCCAGCAGCCAAGAACCGACTCAATACAATGAGCAGTTCTTC
>14|.|.|TRBV6-5|TRBJ1-2
CASSYPGGPGGYTF
TGTGCCAGCAGTTACCCTGGGGGGCCTGGTGGCTACACCTTC
>13|.|.|TRBV2|TRBJ1-6
CATLAEGYSPLHF
TGTGCCACCCTGGCGGAGGGTTATTCACCCCTCCACTTT
>13|.|.|TRBV5-1|TRBJ1-5
CASSLEGIQPQHF
TGCGCCAGCAGCTTGGAAGGGATTCAGCCCCAGCATTTT
>13|medium-sized|.|TRBV15|TRBJ1-1
CATSRKPGAEAFF
TGTGCCACCAGCAGGAAACCAGGGGCTGAAGCTTTCTTT